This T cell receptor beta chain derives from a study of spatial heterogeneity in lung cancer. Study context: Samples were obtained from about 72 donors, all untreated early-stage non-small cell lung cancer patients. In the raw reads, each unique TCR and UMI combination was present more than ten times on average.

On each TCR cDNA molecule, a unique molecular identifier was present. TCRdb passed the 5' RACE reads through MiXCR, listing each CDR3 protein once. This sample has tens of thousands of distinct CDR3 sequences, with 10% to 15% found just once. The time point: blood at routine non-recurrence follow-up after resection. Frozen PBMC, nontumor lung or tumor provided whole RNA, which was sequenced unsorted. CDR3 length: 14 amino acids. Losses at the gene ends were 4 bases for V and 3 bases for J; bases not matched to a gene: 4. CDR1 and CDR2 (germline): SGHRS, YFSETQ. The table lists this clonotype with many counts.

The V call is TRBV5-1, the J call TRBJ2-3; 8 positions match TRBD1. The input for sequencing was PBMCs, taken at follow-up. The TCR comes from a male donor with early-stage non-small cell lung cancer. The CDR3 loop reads CASSPGQGTDTQYF. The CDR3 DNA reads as TGCGCCAGCAGCCCCGGACAGGGAACAGATACGCAGTATTTT.